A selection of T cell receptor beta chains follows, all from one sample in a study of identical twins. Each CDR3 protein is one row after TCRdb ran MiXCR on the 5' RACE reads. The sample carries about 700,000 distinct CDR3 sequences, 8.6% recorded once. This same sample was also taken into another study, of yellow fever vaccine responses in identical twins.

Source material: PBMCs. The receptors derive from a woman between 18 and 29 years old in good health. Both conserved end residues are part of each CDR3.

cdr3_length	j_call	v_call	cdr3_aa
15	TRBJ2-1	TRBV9	CASSTIAFPYNEQFF
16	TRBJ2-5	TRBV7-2	CASSLVLQGGQETQYF
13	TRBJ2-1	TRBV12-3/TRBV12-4	CASSFHPSEEQFF
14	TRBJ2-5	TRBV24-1	CATSDLTSPETQYF
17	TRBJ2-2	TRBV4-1	CASSQVTSGIDTGELFF
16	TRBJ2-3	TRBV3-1	CASSQVSGGPLDTQYF
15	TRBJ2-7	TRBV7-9	CASSHSGRGNYEQYF
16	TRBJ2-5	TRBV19	CASSIDHASGQETQYF
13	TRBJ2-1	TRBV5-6	CASSSPGHYEQFF
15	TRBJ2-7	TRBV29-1	CSVATPGQGGYEQYF
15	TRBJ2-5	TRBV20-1	CSATRQGGSQETQYF
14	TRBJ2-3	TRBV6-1	CASSRRSSTDTQYF
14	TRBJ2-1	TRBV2	CASRPEAFYNEQFF
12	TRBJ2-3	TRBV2	CASSLGQEGPYF
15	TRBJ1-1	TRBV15	CATFGGGPFNTEAFF
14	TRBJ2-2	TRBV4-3	CASSQDRLNGELFF
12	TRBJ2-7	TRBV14	CASSQTGVEQYF
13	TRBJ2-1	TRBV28	CASSYGRDNEQFF
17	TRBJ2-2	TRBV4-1	CASSLGLAGDFGGELFF
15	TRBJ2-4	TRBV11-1	CASRLDGLAKNIQYF
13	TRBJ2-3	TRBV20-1	CSAPGQRTDTQYF
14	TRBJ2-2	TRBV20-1	CSARGGTNTGELFF
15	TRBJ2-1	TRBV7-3	CASSFRQGAYNEQFF
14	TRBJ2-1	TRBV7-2	CASSQQGVVNEQFF
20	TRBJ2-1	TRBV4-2	CASSQVFSGGKGVIVDEQFF
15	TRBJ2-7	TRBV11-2	CASSLGGGWQGEQYF
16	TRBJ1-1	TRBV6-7	CATPISKAGSNTEAFF
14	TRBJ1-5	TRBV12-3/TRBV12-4	CASREDSSNQPQHF
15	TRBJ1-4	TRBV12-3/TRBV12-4	CASSSDGDSTEKLFF
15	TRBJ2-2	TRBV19	CASSINSKSTGELFF
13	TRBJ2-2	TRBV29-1	CSATTGVTGELFF
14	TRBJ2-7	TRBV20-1	CSASGPSGPYEQYF
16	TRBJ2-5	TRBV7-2	CASSLGSGGPQETQYF
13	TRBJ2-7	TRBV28	CASSLGYRYEQYF
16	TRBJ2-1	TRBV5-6	CASSLFSAGAYNEQFF
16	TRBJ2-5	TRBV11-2	CASSLGLWTDQETQYF
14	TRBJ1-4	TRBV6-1	CASRRQGNNEKLFF
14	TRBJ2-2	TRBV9	CASSVADRTGELFF
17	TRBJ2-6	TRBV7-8	CASSLGARTSGANVLTF
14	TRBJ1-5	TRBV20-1	CSARERGDNQPQHF
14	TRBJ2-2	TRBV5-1	CASSGGSVTGELFF
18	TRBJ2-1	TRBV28	CASSLWGTSKSSYNEQFF
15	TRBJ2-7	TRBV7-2	CASSTYGQSFYEQYF
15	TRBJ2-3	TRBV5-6	CASSLGGQYTDTQYF
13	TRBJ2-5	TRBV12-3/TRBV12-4	CASSSTVQETQYF
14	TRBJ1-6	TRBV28	CASSPVTAYSPLHF
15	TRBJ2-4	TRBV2	CASSEGRLAKNIQYF
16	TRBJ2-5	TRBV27	CASSHRTGGKQETQYF
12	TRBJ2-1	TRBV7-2	CASSLVRKTQFF